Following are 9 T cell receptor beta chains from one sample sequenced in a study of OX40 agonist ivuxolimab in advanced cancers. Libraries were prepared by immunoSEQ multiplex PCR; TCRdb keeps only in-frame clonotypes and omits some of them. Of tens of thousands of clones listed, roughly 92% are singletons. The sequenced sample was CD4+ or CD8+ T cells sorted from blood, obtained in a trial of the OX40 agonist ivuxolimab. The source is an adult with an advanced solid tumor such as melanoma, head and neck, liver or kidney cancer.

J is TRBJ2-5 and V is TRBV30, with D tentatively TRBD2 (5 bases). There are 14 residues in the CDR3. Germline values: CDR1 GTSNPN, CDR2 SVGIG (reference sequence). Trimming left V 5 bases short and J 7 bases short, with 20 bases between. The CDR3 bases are TGTGCCTGGGGAGGAACTAAGAAAAGCGGGACCCAGTACTTC. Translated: CAWGGTKKSGTQYF.

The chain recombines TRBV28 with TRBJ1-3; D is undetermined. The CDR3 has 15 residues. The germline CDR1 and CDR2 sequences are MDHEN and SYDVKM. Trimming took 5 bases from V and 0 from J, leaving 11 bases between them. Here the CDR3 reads CASSRAGLSGNTIYF. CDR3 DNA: TGTGCCAGCAGTCGGGCGGGCCTCTCTGGAAACACCATATATTTT.

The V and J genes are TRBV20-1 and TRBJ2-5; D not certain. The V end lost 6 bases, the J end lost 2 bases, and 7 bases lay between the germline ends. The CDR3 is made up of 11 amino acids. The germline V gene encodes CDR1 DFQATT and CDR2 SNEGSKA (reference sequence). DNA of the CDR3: TGCAGTGCCCTAGGGCAAGAGACCCAGTACTTC. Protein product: CSALGQETQYF.

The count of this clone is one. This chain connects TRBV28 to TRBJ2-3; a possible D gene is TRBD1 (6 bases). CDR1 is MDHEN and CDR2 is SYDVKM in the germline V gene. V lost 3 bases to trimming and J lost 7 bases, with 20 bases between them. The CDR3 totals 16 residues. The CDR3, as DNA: TGTGCCAGCAGTTTCCCCCCCCCAATGGACAGATATACGCAGTATTTT. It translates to CASSFPPPMDRYTQYF.

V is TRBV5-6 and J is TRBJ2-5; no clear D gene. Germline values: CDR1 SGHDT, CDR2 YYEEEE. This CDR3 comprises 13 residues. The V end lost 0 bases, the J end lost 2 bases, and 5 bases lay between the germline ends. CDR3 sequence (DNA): TGTGCCAGCAGCTTGGTTCAACAAGAGACCCAGTACTTC. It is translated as CASSLVQQETQYF.

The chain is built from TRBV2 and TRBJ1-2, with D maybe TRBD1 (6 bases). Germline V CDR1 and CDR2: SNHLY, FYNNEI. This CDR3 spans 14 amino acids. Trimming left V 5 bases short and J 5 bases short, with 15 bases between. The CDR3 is CASSPPGGAYGYTF. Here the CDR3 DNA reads TGTGCCAGCAGTCCCCCCGGGGGGGCGTATGGCTACACCTTC. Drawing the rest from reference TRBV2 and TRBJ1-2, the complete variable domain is EPEVTQTPSHQVTQMGQEVILRCVPISNHLYFYWYRQILGQKVEFLVSFYNNEISEKSEIFDDQFSVERPDGSNFTLKIRSTKLEDSAMYFCASSPPGGAYGYTFGSGTRLTVV.

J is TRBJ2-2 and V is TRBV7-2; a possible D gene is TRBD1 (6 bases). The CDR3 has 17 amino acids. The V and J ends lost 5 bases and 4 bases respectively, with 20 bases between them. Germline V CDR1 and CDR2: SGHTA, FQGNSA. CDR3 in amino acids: CASSPEGGRQSTGELFF. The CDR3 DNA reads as TGTGCCAGCAGCCCAGAAGGGGGTAGGCAGTCCACCGGGGAGCTGTTTTTT.

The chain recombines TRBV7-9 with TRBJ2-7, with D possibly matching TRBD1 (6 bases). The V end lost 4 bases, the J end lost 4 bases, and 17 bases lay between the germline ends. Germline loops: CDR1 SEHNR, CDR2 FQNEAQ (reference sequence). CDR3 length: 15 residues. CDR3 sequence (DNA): TGTGCCAGCAGCTCCGATTCGAACGACAGGTACGAGCAGTACTTC. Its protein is CASSSDSNDRYEQYF.

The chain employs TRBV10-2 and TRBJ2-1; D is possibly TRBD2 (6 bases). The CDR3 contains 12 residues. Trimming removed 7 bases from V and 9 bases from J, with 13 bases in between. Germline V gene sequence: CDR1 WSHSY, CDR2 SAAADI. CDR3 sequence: CASKGEVFEQFF. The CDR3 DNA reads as TGCGCCAGCAAAGGGGAGGTTTTTGAGCAGTTCTTC.